This T cell receptor beta chain was sequenced in a study of response to subunit inactivated influenza vaccine. TCRdb redid the calling of the RT-PCR reads with MiXCR, one entry per CDR3 protein. The sample carries about 540,000 distinct CDR3 sequences, under 30% recorded once. The CDR3 is made up of 15 amino acids. V lost 6 bases, J lost 5 bases, and 16 bases lay in between. Another study also made use of these data, one on T cells expressing NK-cell markers. That investigation notes: The authors generated TCR beta cDNA through 5'RACE template switching with UMIs. One of the eight sequenced donors was seronegative, whereas the other seven were HCMV-seropositive. The contribution of dominant NKG2C+ clonotypes to CD8+ T cells in five to seven donors was 1.0-7.0%. Leadership of the CD3+CD56-NKG2C+ fraction also belonged to these clonotypes in several donors.

The genes are TRBV12-3 or TRBV12-4 and TRBJ2-2, with a possible D match to TRBD2 (6 bases). This TCR was sampled from a middle-aged man who received an inactivated influenza vaccine. The starting material was CD4+ T cells sorted from PBMCs, obtained roughly 13 days after vaccination. CDR3 in amino acids: CASSPHGGRTGELFF. The CDR3 nucleotides are TGTGCCAGCAGCCCCCACGGGGGAAGGACCGGGGAGCTGTTTTTT.